This TCR beta chain emerged from a study of breast tumors, draining lymph nodes, adjacent tissues. Samples came from axillary lymph nodes draining the breast cancer. This clonotype was detected many times. Its antigen is not known. An end of the junction does not agree with germline; a read error may underlie this. TCRdb fed the multiplex PCR reads into MiXCR, producing one record per CDR3 protein. This table holds 150,000 to 200,000 distinct CDR3 sequences, 30% to 35% found once. Germline CDR1 and CDR2: MNHNY and SVGAGI (reference sequence). There are 16 residues in the CDR3. The study's findings and limits: Findings are consistent with lymph node origin and intratumoral expansion of most tumor T cells. That most tumor T cells come from lymph nodes remained unproven. Tumors had less TCR diversity than lymph nodes, more than nontumor tissue.

The sequencing input was axillary lymph node tissue. V and J are TRBV6-6 and TRBJ1-4, with 8 bases matching TRBD1. The receptor was isolated from a female donor with breast cancer. Some clones in this sample may be carry-over from other donors' samples. The CDR3 bases are TGTGCCAGCAGTCACTCTACCTCAGACAGGGGCGAAAAACTGTTTTTT. Protein sequence: CASSHSTSDRGEKLFF.